This is a list of T cell receptor beta chains from one sample in a study of T cells after yellow fever vaccination. One entry per CDR3 protein results from TCRdb running MiXCR on the 5' RACE reads. Found here are approximately 510,000 distinct CDR3 sequences, 21% of them singletons; the top ten hold about a sixth. The material was PBMCs, obtained approximately 22 days after the first yellow fever vaccination. These receptors all come from a man aged 18 to 30 who received the YFV17D yellow fever vaccine. CDR3s include the opening cysteine and the closing phenylalanine or tryptophan. A D gene is named only where the DNA matches it firmly. Clone size is shown for a subset of rows, as once, few, many or a class of expanded clone.

V: TRBV4-2; D: TRBD2; J: TRBJ2-3; size: few; DNA: TGTGCCAGCAGGGGGACTAGCGGGGCTCTAAGCCCAGATACGCAGTATTTT; CDR3: CASRGTSGALSPDTQYF
V: TRBV6-2/TRBV6-3; D: NA; J: TRBJ1-5; size: few; DNA: TGTGCCAGCAGCCCGTGGGGGGCAAACAATCAGCCCCAGCATTTT; CDR3: CASSPWGANNQPQHF
V: TRBV7-2; D: NA; J: TRBJ2-7; size: NA; DNA: TGTGCCAGCAGCTTAAGGGTCGGGCAGACCACCTACGAGCAGTACTTC; CDR3: CASSLRVGQTTYEQYF
V: TRBV5-1; D: TRBD1; J: TRBJ2-3; size: NA; DNA: TGCGCCAGCAGCTTCGGGACAGGACAGGAAACAGATACGCAGTATTTT; CDR3: CASSFGTGQETDTQYF
V: TRBV9; D: NA; J: TRBJ2-2; size: NA; DNA: TGTGCCAGCAGCGTAGCAGGGAGCGTCACCGGGGAGCTGTTTTTT; CDR3: CASSVAGSVTGELFF
V: TRBV5-6; D: NA; J: TRBJ2-3; size: few; DNA: TGTGCCAGCAGCTTGTCTATTTTCTGGGTGCGGGTGCAGGGGAGTACGCAGTATTTT; CDR3: CASSLSIFWVRVQGSTQYF
V: TRBV9; D: NA; J: TRBJ2-6; size: few; DNA: TGTGCCAGCAGCGTAGTTCGAGGCGGATCTGGGGCCAACGTCCTGACTTTC; CDR3: CASSVVRGGSGANVLTF
V: TRBV7-8; D: TRBD1; J: TRBJ2-7; size: few; DNA: TGTGCCAGCAGCACACCACGGACAGGGAGCTCCTACGAGCAGTACTTC; CDR3: CASSTPRTGSSYEQYF
V: TRBV4-1; D: TRBD2; J: TRBJ2-2; size: NA; DNA: TGCGCCAGCAGCCAAGATCCGGGCGGGGGGATTACCGGGGAGCTGTTTTTT; CDR3: CASSQDPGGGITGELFF
V: TRBV4-3; D: NA; J: TRBJ2-1; size: NA; DNA: TGCGCCAGCAGCCAAGGCGCGAGACTAGTGGGCTACAATGAGCAGTTCTTC; CDR3: CASSQGARLVGYNEQFF
V: TRBV15; D: NA; J: TRBJ2-1; size: few; DNA: TGTGCCACCGGGTCTCTAGGGTCCTACAATGAGCAGTTCTTC; CDR3: CATGSLGSYNEQFF
V: TRBV19; D: TRBD1; J: TRBJ2-2; size: few; DNA: TGTGCCAGTAGCCCGGACAGGGGGGGCACCGGGGAGCTGTTTTTT; CDR3: CASSPDRGGTGELFF
V: TRBV20-1; D: TRBD1; J: TRBJ2-7; size: few; DNA: TGCAGTGCTAGAGTCTTTCCCAGCTTGGTCGGGACAGCCGACACCTACGAGCAGTACTTC; CDR3: CSARVFPSLVGTADTYEQYF
V: TRBV4-3; D: TRBD1; J: TRBJ1-4; size: few; DNA: TGCGCCAGCAGCCAACGCGGGACAGGTGATGAAAAACTGTTTTTT; CDR3: CASSQRGTGDEKLFF
V: TRBV11-2; D: TRBD2; J: TRBJ2-3; size: NA; DNA: TGTGCCAGCAGCTTAGATCAAGCTAGCGGGGTCACAGATACGCAGTATTTT; CDR3: CASSLDQASGVTDTQYF
V: TRBV20-1; D: NA; J: TRBJ2-1; size: NA; DNA: TGCAGTGCTAGAGATGGAGGGGCTAGCTCCTACAATGAGCAGTTCTTC; CDR3: CSARDGGASSYNEQFF
V: TRBV3-1; D: NA; J: TRBJ2-1; size: many; DNA: TGTGCCAGCAGCCAAGACAGGCACAATGAGCAGTTCTTC; CDR3: CASSQDRHNEQFF
V: TRBV14; D: NA; J: TRBJ1-4; size: few; DNA: TGTGCCAGCAGCTACCTGGCCGCAACTAATGAAAAACTGTTTTTT; CDR3: CASSYLAATNEKLFF
V: TRBV4-1; D: TRBD1; J: TRBJ1-5; size: NA; DNA: TGCGCCAGCAGCCAAGAAGACGGACAGGCGTATCAGCCCCAGCATTTT; CDR3: CASSQEDGQAYQPQHF
V: TRBV29-1; D: NA; J: TRBJ2-3; size: few; DNA: TGCAGCGTTTTCGGTAGTGCAAGCTCTACAGATACGCAGTATTTT; CDR3: CSVFGSASSTDTQYF
V: TRBV10-3; D: NA; J: TRBJ2-5; size: few; DNA: TGTGCCATCAGTGAGGGTGCGGGGACCCAGTACTTC; CDR3: CAISEGAGTQYF
V: TRBV6-5; D: TRBD1; J: TRBJ1-1; size: NA; DNA: TGTGCCAGCAGTTACGGTAGGGGACAGACGTACACTGAAGCTTTCTTT; CDR3: CASSYGRGQTYTEAFF
V: TRBV18; D: NA; J: TRBJ1-2; size: few; DNA: TGTGCCAGCTCACCTCCAGGGAGCCGTTATGGCTACACCTTC; CDR3: CASSPPGSRYGYTF
V: TRBV29-1; D: NA; J: TRBJ1-2; size: NA; DNA: TGCAGCGTTGAAGTGGGAGATAATGGCTACACCTTC; CDR3: CSVEVGDNGYTF
V: TRBV20-1; D: TRBD1; J: TRBJ2-1; size: many; DNA: TGCAGTGCCCCCAGGACAGGGCTTGGGTCCTACAATGAGCAGTTCTTC; CDR3: CSAPRTGLGSYNEQFF
V: TRBV12-3/TRBV12-4; D: TRBD1; J: TRBJ1-6; size: NA; DNA: TGTGCCAGCAGTAAGACAGGGAACTCACCCCTCCACTTT; CDR3: CASSKTGNSPLHF
V: TRBV6-6; D: NA; J: TRBJ1-1; size: many; DNA: TGTGCCAGCATTCTCCAGAACACTGAAGCTTTCTTT; CDR3: CASILQNTEAFF
V: TRBV9; D: TRBD2; J: TRBJ2-3; size: NA; DNA: TGTGCCAGCGGAAGGGATAGCGGGGGAGATACGCAGTATTTT; CDR3: CASGRDSGGDTQYF
V: TRBV7-6; D: NA; J: TRBJ2-3; size: NA; DNA: TGTGCCAGCAGGACGACAGGCGACCCATGGGCCACGCAGTATTTT; CDR3: CASRTTGDPWATQYF
V: TRBV7-2; D: NA; J: TRBJ1-5; size: NA; DNA: TGTGCCAGCAGCCCAGAGGGGGGGCAAATGAGGCCCCAGCATTTT; CDR3: CASSPEGGQMRPQHF
V: TRBV7-2; D: TRBD1; J: TRBJ1-5; size: NA; DNA: TGTGCCAGCAGCCTGGACAGGGGAGTCTATCAGCCCCAGCATTTT; CDR3: CASSLDRGVYQPQHF
V: TRBV2; D: NA; J: TRBJ2-5; size: NA; DNA: TGTGCCAGCACGGGGAGGTCAGGGGATCTGGAGACCCAGTACTTC; CDR3: CASTGRSGDLETQYF
V: TRBV7-2; D: TRBD1; J: TRBJ1-6; size: NA; DNA: TGTGCCAGCAGCCCGGACAGGGGTAGATCACCCCTCCACTTT; CDR3: CASSPDRGRSPLHF
V: TRBV5-4; D: NA; J: TRBJ1-2; size: NA; DNA: TGTGCCAGCAGCTTTGCTGGCCTTGCTAACTATGGCTACACCTTC; CDR3: CASSFAGLANYGYTF
V: TRBV12-3/TRBV12-4; D: TRBD1; J: TRBJ2-7; size: NA; DNA: TGTGCCAGCAGTCGACAGGGTGTCTACGAGCAGTACTTC; CDR3: CASSRQGVYEQYF
V: TRBV4-1; D: TRBD2; J: TRBJ2-5; size: NA; DNA: TGCGCCAGCAGCCAAATTTCCGGGACTAGCGGGGGGCCAGAGACCCAGTACTTC; CDR3: CASSQISGTSGGPETQYF
V: TRBV9; D: NA; J: TRBJ2-6; size: few; DNA: TGTGCCAGCAGCGTATCCAGACGGTCTGGGGCCAACGTCCTGACTTTC; CDR3: CASSVSRRSGANVLTF
V: TRBV9; D: NA; J: TRBJ2-5; size: NA; DNA: TGTGCCAGCAGCGTAACCGGGACGCAAGAGACCCAGTACTTC; CDR3: CASSVTGTQETQYF
V: TRBV5-6; D: NA; J: TRBJ1-5; size: few; DNA: TGTGCCAGCAGCTTAACAGGGTCACCTCAGCCCCAGCATTTT; CDR3: CASSLTGSPQPQHF
V: TRBV20-1; D: TRBD2; J: TRBJ2-5; size: few; DNA: TGCAGTGCTAGAGAGTTGCGGAGCGGGGGGGCCGGAGAGACCCAGTACTTC; CDR3: CSARELRSGGAGETQYF
V: TRBV6-2/TRBV6-3; D: NA; J: TRBJ1-5; size: NA; DNA: TGTGCCAGCAAGGGGGGGCCCGTAAATCAGCCCCAGCATTTT; CDR3: CASKGGPVNQPQHF
V: TRBV5-1; D: NA; J: TRBJ2-6; size: NA; DNA: TGCGCCAGCAGCTTGCAGGAAGGTGGCTCTGGGGCCAACGTCCTGACTTTC; CDR3: CASSLQEGGSGANVLTF